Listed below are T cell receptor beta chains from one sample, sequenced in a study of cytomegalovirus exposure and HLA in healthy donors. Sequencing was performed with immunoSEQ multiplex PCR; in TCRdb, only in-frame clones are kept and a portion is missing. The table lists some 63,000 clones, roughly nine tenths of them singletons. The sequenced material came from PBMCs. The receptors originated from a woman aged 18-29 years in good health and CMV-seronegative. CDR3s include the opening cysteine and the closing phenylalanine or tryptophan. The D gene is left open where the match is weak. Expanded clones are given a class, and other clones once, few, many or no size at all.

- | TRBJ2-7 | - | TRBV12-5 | CASGVGKGRSYEQYF | TGTGCTAGTGGGGTAGGCAAGGGGCGGTCCTACGAGCAGTACTTC
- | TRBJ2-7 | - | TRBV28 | CASSTPGGGPKYF | TGTGCCAGCAGTACACCGGGCGGGGGCCCTAAGTACTTC
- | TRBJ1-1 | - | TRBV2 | CASSVQEFGTEAFF | TGTGCCAGCAGTGTTCAGGAATTTGGGACTGAAGCTTTCTTT
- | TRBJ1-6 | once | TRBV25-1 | CASSESGGASDSPLHF | TGTGCCAGCAGTGAATCTGGGGGGGCCTCGGATTCACCCCTCCACTTT
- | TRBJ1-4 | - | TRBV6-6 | CASSYSMRGGFEKLFF | TGTGCCAGCAGTTACTCGATGAGGGGAGGGTTTGAAAAACTGTTTTTT
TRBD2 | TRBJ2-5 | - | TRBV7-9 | CASSRGGMSQETQYF | TGTGCCAGCAGCCGGGGGGGAATGAGCCAAGAGACCCAGTACTTC
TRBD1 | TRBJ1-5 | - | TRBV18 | CASSPIADRGIQPQHF | TGTGCCAGCTCACCAATCGCCGACAGGGGGATTCAGCCCCAGCATTTT
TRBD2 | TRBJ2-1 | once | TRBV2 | CASSPGGRSYNEQFF | TGTGCCAGCAGTCCGGGGGGGCGGTCCTACAATGAGCAGTTCTTC
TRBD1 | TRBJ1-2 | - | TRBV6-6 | CASRRTQGALGYTF | TGTGCCAGCAGACGCACACAGGGGGCGCTTGGCTACACCTTC
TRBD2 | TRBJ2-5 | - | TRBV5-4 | CASSPMGLEGETQYF | TGTGCCAGCAGCCCTATGGGACTAGAGGGAGAGACCCAGTACTTC
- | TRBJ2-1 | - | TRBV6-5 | CASSPSGIPYNEQFF | TGTGCCAGCAGTCCCAGCGGAATACCCTACAATGAGCAGTTCTTC
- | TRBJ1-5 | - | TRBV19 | CASSIVISNQPQHF | TGTGCCAGTAGTATAGTCATTAGCAATCAGCCCCAGCATTTT
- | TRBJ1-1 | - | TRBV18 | CASSPTQVNTEAFF | TGTGCCAGCTCACCGACACAGGTGAACACTGAAGCTTTCTTT
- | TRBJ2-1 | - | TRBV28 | CASSFRVLGFNEQFF | TGTGCCAGCAGTTTCCGGGTGTTAGGCTTCAATGAGCAGTTCTTC
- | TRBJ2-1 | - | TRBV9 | CASSRAGINNEQFF | TGTGCCAGCAGCCGAGCAGGGATTAACAATGAGCAGTTCTTC
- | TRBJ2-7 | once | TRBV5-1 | CASSILPRSGAISYEQYF | TGCGCCAGCAGCATCCTCCCCCGGTCAGGGGCCATCTCCTACGAGCAGTACTTC
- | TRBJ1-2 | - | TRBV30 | CAWSKGRAGYGYTF | TGTGCCTGGAGTAAGGGCCGGGCGGGCTATGGCTACACCTTC
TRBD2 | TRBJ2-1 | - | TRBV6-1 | CASSEITGLAGDSYNEQFF | TGTGCCAGCAGTGAAATAACCGGACTAGCGGGAGACTCCTACAATGAGCAGTTCTTC
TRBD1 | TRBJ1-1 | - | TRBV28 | CASSFRTGLRGLNTEAFF | TGTGCCAGCAGTTTCCGGACAGGGCTAAGAGGCCTGAACACTGAAGCTTTCTTT
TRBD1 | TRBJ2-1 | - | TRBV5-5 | CASSWTGGAYNEQFF | TGTGCCAGCAGCTGGACAGGGGGCGCCTACAATGAGCAGTTCTTC
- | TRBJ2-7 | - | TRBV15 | CATSRDAGYEQYF | TGTGCCACCAGCAGAGATGCGGGCTACGAGCAGTACTTC
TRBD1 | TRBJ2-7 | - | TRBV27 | CASSLDPRDRAIEQYF | TGTGCCAGCAGTTTGGACCCTCGGGACAGGGCCATCGAGCAGTACTTC
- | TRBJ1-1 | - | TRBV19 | CASSINRQEWEAFF | TGTGCCAGTAGTATCAACCGACAAGAATGGGAAGCTTTCTTT
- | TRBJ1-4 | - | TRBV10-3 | CAISDGGVLEKLFF | TGTGCCATCAGTGACGGGGGTGTTCTTGAAAAACTGTTTTTT
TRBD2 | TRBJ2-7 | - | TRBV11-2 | CASSFWTSGRVPHEQYF | TGTGCCAGCAGCTTTTGGACTAGCGGGAGGGTGCCACACGAGCAGTACTTC
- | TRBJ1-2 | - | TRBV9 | CASSFSGANYGYTF | TGTGCCAGCAGCTTTTCAGGGGCGAACTATGGCTACACCTTC
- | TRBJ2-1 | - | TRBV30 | CAWSPTGTGRFYNEQFF | TGTGCCTGGAGTCCGACGGGAACAGGGAGATTTTACAATGAGCAGTTCTTC
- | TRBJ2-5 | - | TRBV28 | CASSFPGFSERETQYF | TGTGCCAGCAGTTTCCCCGGGTTTAGCGAGCGGGAGACCCAGTACTTC
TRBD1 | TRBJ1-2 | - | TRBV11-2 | CASSLDAGGVYGYTF | TGTGCCAGCAGCTTAGATGCAGGGGGCGTCTATGGCTACACCTTC
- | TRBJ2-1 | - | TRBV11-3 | CASSQAGRGDEQFF | TGTGCCAGCAGCCAAGCAGGGAGGGGGGATGAGCAGTTCTTC
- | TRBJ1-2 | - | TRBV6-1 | CASSETVRSYGYTF | TGTGCCAGCAGTGAAACAGTGAGATCCTATGGCTACACCTTC
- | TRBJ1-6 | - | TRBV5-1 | CASSEDSSNSPLHF | TGCGCCAGCAGCGAGGACAGCTCCAATTCACCCCTCCACTTT
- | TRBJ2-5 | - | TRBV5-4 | CASSPSGRRETQYF | TGTGCCAGCAGCCCATCAGGGAGGCGTGAGACCCAGTACTTC
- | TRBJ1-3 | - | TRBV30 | CAWGLAPGNTIYF | TGTGCCTGGGGGCTGGCCCCTGGAAACACCATATATTTT
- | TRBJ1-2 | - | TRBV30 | CAWSVFSSSGYTF | TGTGCCTGGAGTGTTTTTAGCAGCTCCGGCTACACCTTC
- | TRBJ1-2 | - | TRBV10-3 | CAISALADYGYTF | TGTGCCATCAGTGCCCTGGCTGACTATGGCTACACCTTC
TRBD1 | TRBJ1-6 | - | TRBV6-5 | CASSKGTASNSPLHF | TGTGCCAGCAGTAAGGGGACAGCCTCTAATTCACCCCTCCACTTT
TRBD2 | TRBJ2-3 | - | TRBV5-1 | CASSLQSGVVTDTQYF | TGCGCCAGCAGCTTGCAAAGCGGGGTAGTCACAGATACGCAGTATTTT
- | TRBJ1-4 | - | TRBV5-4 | CASSLVGAQEKLFF | TGTGCCAGCAGCTTGGTAGGGGCGCAGGAAAAACTGTTTTTT
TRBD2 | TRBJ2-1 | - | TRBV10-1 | CASSDFSGGYNEQFF | TGCGCCAGCAGTGACTTCTCGGGGGGTTACAATGAGCAGTTCTTC
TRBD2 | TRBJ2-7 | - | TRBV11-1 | CASSLLRLAGDEQYF | TGTGCCAGCAGCTTACTCCGACTAGCGGGAGACGAGCAGTACTTC